These 7 T cell receptor beta chains were all obtained from the same sample, sequenced in a study of identical twins. A single record per CDR3 protein comes from TCRdb applying MiXCR to the 5' RACE reads. Here the sample spans about 1.7 million distinct CDR3 sequences, roughly 35% being singletons. Sequenced input: cord blood. The receptor source for this set is a newborn girl in good health.

This clonotype was seen a handful of times. The chain combines TRBV20-1 with TRBJ2-7, with D maybe TRBD2 (5 bases). Germline V gene lookup returns CDR1 DFQATT and CDR2 SNEGSKA (reference sequence). CDR3 length: 13 amino acids. The ends were cut back, 4 bases at V and 0 bases at J, with 10 bases in the middle. The CDR3 here is CSATRGSSYEQYF. Written as DNA, the CDR3 is TGCAGTGCTACCCGGGGAAGCTCCTACGAGCAGTACTTC.

The table lists this clonotype with a few counts. This chain links TRBV2 with TRBJ1-2, with 7 bases that match TRBD1. Trimming at V came to 9 bases and at J to 0 bases, leaving 7 bases not matched to a gene. This CDR3 is built from 14 residues. Germline assignment: CDR1 SNHLY and CDR2 FYNNEI. The CDR3 sequence: CARSDRAPNYGYTF. Written as DNA, the CDR3 is TGTGCCAGGTCCGACAGGGCTCCTAACTATGGCTACACCTTC.

The sample holds a few counts of this clonotype. This sequence joins TRBV7-2 and TRBJ2-3; 10 positions agree with TRBD2. Germline lookup yields CDR1 SGHTA and CDR2 FQGNSA. V trimming: 5 bases; J trimming: 6 bases; junction bases outside the gene matches: 8. CDR3 length equals 15 residues. In nucleotides, the CDR3 is TGTGCCAGCAGCACAAGCGGGAGGGCCTTTGATACGCAGTATTTT. Amino acids: CASSTSGRAFDTQYF.

The table lists this clonotype with a few counts. The chain employs TRBV6-1 and TRBJ2-1, with D perhaps matching TRBD1 or TRBD2 (5 bases each). Germline V CDR1 and CDR2: MNHNS, SASEGT. V dropped 2 bases and J dropped 0 bases, with 20 bases sitting between them. This CDR3 is 19 amino acids long. CDR3 loop: CASSERWLGPLSSYNEQFF. CDR3 bases: TGTGCCAGCAGTGAAAGATGGCTGGGACCCTTGAGCTCCTACAATGAGCAGTTCTTC.

This clonotype was observed a handful of times. The V and J genes are TRBV29-1 and TRBJ1-2, with 7 bases lining up with TRBD1. The CDR3 runs to 15 residues. Trimming cost V 4 bases and J 2 bases; bases outside gene matches: 10. CDR1 and CDR2 (germline): SQVTM, ANQGSEA. CDR3: CSVGSTPGQNYGYTF. The CDR3, as DNA: TGCAGCGTTGGATCTACCCCGGGACAGAACTATGGCTACACCTTC.

The chain joins TRBV10-3 to TRBJ2-1; D is perhaps TRBD2 (7 bases). This CDR3 contains 16 residues. With 4 bases removed from V and 13 bases from J, the gap between germline ends came to 26 bases. CDR1 is ENHRY and CDR2 is SYGVKD in the germline V gene. In DNA, the CDR3 is TGTGCCATCAGTGGATCCGGGACACTTGGGGGGGAGACCCAGTTCTTC. Translating gives CAISGSGTLGGETQFF.

This clonotype turned up a few times. The chain has TRBV24-1 and TRBJ2-3; D possibly corresponds to TRBD2 (5 bases). CDR1 and CDR2 from the germline V gene are KGHDR and SFDVKD. V lost 9 bases to trimming and J lost 8 bases, with 17 bases between them. CDR3 length equals 13 residues. As DNA, the CDR3 is TGTGCCACCCCAGGTACGGGGTCGGGTACGCAGTATTTT. Its translation: CATPGTGSGTQYF.